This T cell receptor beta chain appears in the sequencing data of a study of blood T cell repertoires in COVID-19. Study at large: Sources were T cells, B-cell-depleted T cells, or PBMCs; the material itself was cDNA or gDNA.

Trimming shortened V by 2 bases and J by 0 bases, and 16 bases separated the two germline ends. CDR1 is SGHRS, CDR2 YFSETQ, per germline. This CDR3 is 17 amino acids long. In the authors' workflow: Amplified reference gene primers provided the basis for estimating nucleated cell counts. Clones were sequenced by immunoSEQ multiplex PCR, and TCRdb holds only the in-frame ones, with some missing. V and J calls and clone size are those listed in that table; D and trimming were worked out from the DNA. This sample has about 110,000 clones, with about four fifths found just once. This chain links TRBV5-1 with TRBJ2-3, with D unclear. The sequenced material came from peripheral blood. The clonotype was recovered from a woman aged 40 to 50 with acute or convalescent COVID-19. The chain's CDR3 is CASSLSYGSTSTDTQYF. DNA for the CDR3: TGCGCCAGCAGCTTATCATACGGTTCAACTAGCACAGATACGCAGTATTTT.